This record looks at one T cell receptor (beta chain) sequence and its context. It lacks a known antigen. The input lacks base qualities; no much larger clone sits a single base away. Read against the paper, the sample's treatment or condition label means: AdE1-LMPpoly-expanded autologous EBV-specific T-cell therapy followed by anti-PD-1 nivolumab. The data are from a study of EBV T-cell therapy then PD-1 blockade in nasopharyngeal carcinoma (dated by TCRdb to the early 2020s). The Qiagen DNeasy Kit was used to extract genomic DNA from the sorted cells. The immunoSEQ platform was used for deep sequencing of the TCR beta chain. Per the source publication's procedure: Repertoire data analysis was performed with the immunoSEQ Analyzer software. Not all clones reach the TCRdb copy of this immuneACCESS table, which keeps in-frame sequences only. Checked studies attribute under half of the gap to unresolved V genes and leave the rest unexplained. Clone size and the V and J calls come from that table; the DNA yielded D and trimming. For this sample there are under 20,000 clones; 84% appear just once. The top ten clones comprise roughly 30% of the sample.

CDR1 and CDR2 are drawn from the germline V gene: SGHTA, FQGNSA. Trimmed from V: 5 bases; trimmed from J: 1 base; junction bases lacking a gene match: 7. There are 17 amino acids in the CDR3, from cysteine to phenylalanine inclusive. Only the CDR3 region is kept as DNA, spanning 51 bases read in frame from base 1. The rearranged segments are TRBV7-2 and TRBJ2-4; 11 bases in between match TRBD2. This TCR was sampled from a man between 40 and 49 years old with nasopharyngeal carcinoma. Here the sequenced sample was CD8+ T cells from blood, taken at roughly day 35 from a patient whose treatment included autologous EBV-specific T cells and nivolumab. CDR3 region: CASSDPSGGTAKNIQYF. Read as DNA, the sequence is TGTGCCAGCAGCGATCCTAGCGGGGGGACTGCCAAAAACATTCAGTACTTC. The CDR3, completed at both ends by the reference TRBV7-2 and TRBJ2-4 genes, gives the full variable domain GAGVSQSPSNKVTEKGKDVELRCDPISGHTALYWYRQSLGQGLEFLIYFQGNSAPDKSGLPSDRFSAERTGGSVSTLTIQRTQQEDSAVYLCASSDPSGGTAKNIQYFGAGTRLSVL.